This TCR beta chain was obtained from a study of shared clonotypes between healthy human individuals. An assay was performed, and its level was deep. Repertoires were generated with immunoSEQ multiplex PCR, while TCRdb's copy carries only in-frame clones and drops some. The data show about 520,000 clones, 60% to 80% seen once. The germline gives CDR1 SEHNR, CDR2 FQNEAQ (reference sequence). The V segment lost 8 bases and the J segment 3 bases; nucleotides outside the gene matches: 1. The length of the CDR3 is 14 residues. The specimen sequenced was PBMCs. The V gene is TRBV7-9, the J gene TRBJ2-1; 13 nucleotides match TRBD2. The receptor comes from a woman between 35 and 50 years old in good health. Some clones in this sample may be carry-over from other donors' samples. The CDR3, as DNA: TGTGCCAGCGGGACTAGCGGGGTCTACAATGAGCAGTTCTTC. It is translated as CASGTSGVYNEQFF.